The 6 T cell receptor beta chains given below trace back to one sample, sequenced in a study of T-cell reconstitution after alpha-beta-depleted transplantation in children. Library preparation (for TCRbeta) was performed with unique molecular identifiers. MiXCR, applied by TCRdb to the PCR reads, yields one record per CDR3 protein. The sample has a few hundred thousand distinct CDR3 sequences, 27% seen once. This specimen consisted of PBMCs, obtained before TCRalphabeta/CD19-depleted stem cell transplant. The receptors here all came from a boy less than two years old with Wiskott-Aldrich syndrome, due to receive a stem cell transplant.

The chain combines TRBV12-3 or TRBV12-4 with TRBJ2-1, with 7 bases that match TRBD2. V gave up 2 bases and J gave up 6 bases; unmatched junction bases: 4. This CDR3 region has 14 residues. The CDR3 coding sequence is TGTGCCAGCAGTTTACAGCTAGCGGCCAATGAGCAGTTCTTC. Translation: CASSLQLAANEQFF.

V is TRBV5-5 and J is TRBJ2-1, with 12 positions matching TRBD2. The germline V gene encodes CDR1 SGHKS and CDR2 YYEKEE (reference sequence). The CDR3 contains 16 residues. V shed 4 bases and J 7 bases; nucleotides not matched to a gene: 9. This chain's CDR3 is CASSIGLAGFRNEQFF. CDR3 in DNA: TGTGCCAGCAGCATCGGACTAGCGGGATTCAGGAATGAGCAGTTCTTC. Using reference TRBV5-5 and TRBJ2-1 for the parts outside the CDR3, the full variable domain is DAGVTQSPTHLIKTRGQQVTLRCSPISGHKSVSWYQQVLGQGPQFIFQYYEKEERGRGNFPDRFSARQFPNYSSELNVNALLLGDSALYLCASSIGLAGFRNEQFFGPGTRLTVL.

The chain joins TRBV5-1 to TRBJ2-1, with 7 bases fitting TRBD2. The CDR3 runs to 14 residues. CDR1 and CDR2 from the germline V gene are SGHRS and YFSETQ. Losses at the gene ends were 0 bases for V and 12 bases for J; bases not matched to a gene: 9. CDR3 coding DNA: TGCGCCAGCAGCTTGGCCTCGACTAGCTCGGGGCAGTTCTTC. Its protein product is CASSLASTSSGQFF.

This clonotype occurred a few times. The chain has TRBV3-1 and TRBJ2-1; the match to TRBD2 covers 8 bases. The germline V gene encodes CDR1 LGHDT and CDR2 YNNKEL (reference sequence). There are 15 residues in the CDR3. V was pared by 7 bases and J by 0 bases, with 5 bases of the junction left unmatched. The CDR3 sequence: CASTLSGSSYNEQFF. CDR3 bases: TGTGCCAGCACCCTAAGCGGGAGCTCCTACAATGAGCAGTTCTTC.

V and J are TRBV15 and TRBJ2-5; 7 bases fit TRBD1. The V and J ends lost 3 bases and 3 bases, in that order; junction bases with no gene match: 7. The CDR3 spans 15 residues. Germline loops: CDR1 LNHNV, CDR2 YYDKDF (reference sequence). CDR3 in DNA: TGTGCCACCAGCAGGGGACAACAGGGGAAAGAGACCCAGTACTTC. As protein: CATSRGQQGKETQYF.

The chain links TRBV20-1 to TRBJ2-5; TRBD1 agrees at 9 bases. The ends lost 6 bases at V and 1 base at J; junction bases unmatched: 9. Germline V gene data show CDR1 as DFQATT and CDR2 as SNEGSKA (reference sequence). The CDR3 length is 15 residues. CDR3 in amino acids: CSARTGTGFQETQYF. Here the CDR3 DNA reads TGCAGTGCGAGGACCGGGACAGGGTTCCAAGAGACCCAGTACTTC.